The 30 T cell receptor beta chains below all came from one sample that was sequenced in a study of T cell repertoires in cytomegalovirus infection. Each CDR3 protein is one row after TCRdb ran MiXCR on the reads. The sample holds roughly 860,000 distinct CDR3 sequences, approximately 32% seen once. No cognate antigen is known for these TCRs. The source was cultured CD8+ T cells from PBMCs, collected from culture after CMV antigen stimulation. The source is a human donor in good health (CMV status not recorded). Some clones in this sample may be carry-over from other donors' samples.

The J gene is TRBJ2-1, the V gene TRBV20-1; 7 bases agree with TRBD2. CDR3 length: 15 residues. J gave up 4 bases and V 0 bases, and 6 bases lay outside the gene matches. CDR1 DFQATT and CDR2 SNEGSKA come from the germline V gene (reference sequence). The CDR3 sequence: CSARDRGVRYNEQFF. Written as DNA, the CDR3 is TGCAGTGCTAGAGATCGGGGGGTTCGATACAATGAGCAGTTCTTC.

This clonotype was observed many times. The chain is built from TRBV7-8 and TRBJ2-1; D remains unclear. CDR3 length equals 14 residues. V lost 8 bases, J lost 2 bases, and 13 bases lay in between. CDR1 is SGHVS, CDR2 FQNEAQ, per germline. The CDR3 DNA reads TGTGCCAGCTACGTATCTGGGGCCTACAATGAGCAGTTCTTC. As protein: CASYVSGAYNEQFF.

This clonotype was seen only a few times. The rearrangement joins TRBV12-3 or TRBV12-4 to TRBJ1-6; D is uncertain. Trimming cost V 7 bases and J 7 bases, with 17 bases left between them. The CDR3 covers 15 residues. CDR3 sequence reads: CASTYSPIWNSPLHF. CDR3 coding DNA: TGTGCCAGCACCTATTCCCCCATATGGAATTCACCCCTCCACTTT.

CDR3 protein: CASSSRWGHTDTQYF. The CDR3, as DNA: TGTGCCAGCAGTTCCCGTTGGGGGCACACAGATACGCAGTATTTT. This rearrangement joins TRBV6-2 or TRBV6-3 to TRBJ2-3, with TRBD1 as a possible D gene (6 bases). The CDR3 contains 15 residues. Germline V gene sequence: CDR1 MNHEY, CDR2 SVGEGT. V dropped 4 bases and J dropped 2 bases, with 13 bases sitting between them.

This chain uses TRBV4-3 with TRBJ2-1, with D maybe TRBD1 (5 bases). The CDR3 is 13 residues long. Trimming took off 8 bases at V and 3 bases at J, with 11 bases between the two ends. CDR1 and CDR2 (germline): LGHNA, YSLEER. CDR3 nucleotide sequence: TGCGCCAGCCAGGGTCTCGGCTACAATGAGCAGTTCTTC. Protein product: CASQGLGYNEQFF.

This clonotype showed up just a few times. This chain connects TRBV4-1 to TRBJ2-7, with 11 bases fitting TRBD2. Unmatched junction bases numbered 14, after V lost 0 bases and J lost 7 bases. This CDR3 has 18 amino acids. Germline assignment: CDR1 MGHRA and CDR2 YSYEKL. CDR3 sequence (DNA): TGCGCCAGCAGCCAAGACCCTACGGGACTAGCGGCGGAGGGGGAGCAGTACTTC. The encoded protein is CASSQDPTGLAAEGEQYF.

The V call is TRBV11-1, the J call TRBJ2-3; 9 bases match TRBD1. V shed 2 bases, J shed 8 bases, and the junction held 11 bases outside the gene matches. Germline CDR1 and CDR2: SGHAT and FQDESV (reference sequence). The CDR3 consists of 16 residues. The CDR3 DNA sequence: TGTGCCAGCAGCTTAACCTCGTTGGGACAGGGAGGTACGCAGTATTTT. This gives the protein CASSLTSLGQGGTQYF.

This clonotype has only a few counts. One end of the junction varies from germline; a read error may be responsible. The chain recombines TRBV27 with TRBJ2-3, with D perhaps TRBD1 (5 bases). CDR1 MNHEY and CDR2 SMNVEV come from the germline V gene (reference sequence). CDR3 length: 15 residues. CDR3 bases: TGTGCCAGCAGTTTTGGCAGGGTGGGAACAGATACACAGTATTTT. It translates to CASSFGRVGTDTQYF.

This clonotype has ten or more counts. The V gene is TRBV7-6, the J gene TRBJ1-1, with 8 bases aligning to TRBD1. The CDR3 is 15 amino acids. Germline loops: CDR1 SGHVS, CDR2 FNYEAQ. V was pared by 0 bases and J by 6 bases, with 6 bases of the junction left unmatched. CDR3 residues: CASSLAPDRAAEAFF. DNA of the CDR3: TGTGCCAGCAGCTTAGCCCCGGACAGGGCTGCTGAAGCTTTCTTT.

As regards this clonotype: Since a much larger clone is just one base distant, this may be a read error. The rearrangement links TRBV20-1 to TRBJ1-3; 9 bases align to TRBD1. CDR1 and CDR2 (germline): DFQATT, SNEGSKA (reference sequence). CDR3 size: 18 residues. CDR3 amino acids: CSAGDRDRANAGGNTIYF. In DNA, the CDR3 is TGCAGTGCTGGAGACCGGGACAGGGCTAATGCGGGTGGAAACACCATATATTTT.

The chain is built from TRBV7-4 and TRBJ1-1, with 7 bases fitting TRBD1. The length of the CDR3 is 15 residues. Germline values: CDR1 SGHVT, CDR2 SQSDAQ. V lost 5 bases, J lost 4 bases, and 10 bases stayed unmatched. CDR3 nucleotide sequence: TGTGCCAGCAGCCCTCAGCAGGGGGAGGTCACTGAAGCTTTCTTT. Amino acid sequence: CASSPQQGEVTEAFF.

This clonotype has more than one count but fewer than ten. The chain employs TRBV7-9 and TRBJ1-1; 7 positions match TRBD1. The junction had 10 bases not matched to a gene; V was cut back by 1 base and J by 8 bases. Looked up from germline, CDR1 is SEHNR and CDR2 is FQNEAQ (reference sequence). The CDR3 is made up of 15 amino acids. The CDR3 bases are TGTGCCAGCAGCTTAGGGGTGACAGGGTGGGTGGAAGCTTTCTTT. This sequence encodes CASSLGVTGWVEAFF.

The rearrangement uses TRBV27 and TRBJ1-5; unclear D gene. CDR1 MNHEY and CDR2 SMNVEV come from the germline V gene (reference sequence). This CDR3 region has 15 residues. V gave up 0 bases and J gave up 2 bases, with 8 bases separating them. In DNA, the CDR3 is TGTGCCAGCAGTTTATCGTATCCAGGCAATCAGCCCCAGCATTTT. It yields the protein CASSLSYPGNQPQHF.

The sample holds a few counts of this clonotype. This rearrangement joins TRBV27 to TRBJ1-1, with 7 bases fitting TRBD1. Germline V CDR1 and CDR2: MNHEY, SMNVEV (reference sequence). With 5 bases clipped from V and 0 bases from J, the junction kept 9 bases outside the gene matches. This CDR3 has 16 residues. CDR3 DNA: TGTGCCAGCAGTCCGGGGACAGCATCCATGAACACTGAAGCTTTCTTT. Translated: CASSPGTASMNTEAFF.

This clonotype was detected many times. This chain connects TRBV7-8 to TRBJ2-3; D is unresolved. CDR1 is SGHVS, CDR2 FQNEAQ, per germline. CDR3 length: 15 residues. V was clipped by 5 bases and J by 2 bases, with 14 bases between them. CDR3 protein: CASSDELILTDTQYF. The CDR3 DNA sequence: TGTGCCAGCAGCGATGAACTAATCCTCACAGATACGCAGTATTTT.

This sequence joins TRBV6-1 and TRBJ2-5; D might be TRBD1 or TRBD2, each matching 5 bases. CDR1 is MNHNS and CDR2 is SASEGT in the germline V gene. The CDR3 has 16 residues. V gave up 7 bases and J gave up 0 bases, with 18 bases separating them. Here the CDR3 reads CASTLGVAGHQETQYF. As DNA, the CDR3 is TGTGCCAGCACCTTGGGGGTGGCGGGCCACCAAGAGACCCAGTACTTC.

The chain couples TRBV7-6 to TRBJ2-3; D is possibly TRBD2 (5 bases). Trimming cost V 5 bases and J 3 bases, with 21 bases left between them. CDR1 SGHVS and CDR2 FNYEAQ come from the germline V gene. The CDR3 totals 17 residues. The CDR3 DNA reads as TGTGCCAGCAGCCCTAAGGGAGCTTACGCACCGACAGATACGCAGTATTTT. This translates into CASSPKGAYAPTDTQYF.

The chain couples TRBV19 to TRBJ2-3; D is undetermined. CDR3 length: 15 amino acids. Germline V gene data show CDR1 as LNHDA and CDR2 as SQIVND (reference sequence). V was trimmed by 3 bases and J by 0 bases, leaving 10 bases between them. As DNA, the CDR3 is TGTGCCAGTAGTATTGTGGAGCGAAGCACAGATACGCAGTATTTT. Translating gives CASSIVERSTDTQYF.

The CDR3 protein is CASSLRYLGQTNTEAFF. The CDR3 DNA reads as TGTGCCAGCAGCTTAAGGTATCTGGGACAAACGAACACTGAAGCTTTCTTT. The chain has TRBV7-2 and TRBJ1-1; tentative D call: TRBD1 (6 bases). The CDR3 contains 17 residues. Trimming cost V 2 bases and J 1 base, with 17 bases left between them. Germline V gene sequence: CDR1 SGHTA, CDR2 FQGNSA.

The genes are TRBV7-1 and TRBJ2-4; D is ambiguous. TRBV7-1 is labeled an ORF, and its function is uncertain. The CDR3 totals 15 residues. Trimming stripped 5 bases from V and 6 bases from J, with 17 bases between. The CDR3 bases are TGTGCCAGCAGCCGTCCCACTAAGGGTGGAAACATTCAGTACTTC. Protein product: CASSRPTKGGNIQYF.

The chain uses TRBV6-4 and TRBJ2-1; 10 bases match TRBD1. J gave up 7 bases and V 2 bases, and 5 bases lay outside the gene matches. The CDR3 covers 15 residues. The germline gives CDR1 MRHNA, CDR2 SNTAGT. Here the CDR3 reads CASSDRTGGSNEQFF. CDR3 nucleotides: TGTGCCAGCAGTGACAGGACAGGGGGTAGTAATGAGCAGTTCTTC.

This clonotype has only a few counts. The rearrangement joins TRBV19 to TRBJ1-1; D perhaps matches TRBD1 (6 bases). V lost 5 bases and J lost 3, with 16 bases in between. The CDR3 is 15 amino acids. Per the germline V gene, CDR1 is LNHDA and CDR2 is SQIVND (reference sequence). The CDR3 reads CASSLRTASDTEAFF. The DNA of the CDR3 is TGTGCCAGTAGTCTCCGGACAGCCAGCGACACTGAAGCTTTCTTT.

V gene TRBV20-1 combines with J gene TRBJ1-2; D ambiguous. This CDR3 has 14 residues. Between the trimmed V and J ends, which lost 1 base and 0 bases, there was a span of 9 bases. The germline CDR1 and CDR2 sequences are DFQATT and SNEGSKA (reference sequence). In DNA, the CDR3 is TGCAGTGCTAGAGTAATCGGGTCTAACTATGGCTACACCTTC. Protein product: CSARVIGSNYGYTF.

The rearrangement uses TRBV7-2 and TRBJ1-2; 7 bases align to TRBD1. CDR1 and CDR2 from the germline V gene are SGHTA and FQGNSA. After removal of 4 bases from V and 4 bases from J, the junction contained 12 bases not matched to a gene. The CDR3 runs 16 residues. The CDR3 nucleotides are TGTGCCAGCAGCTACGGGACAGAGGCAAGGCCCTATGGCTACACCTTC. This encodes CASSYGTEARPYGYTF.

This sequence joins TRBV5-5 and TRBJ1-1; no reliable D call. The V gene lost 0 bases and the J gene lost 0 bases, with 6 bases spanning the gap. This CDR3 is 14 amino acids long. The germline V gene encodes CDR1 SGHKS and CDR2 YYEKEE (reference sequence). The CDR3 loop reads CASSLEIMNTEAFF. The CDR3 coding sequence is TGTGCCAGCAGCTTGGAGATCATGAACACTGAAGCTTTCTTT.

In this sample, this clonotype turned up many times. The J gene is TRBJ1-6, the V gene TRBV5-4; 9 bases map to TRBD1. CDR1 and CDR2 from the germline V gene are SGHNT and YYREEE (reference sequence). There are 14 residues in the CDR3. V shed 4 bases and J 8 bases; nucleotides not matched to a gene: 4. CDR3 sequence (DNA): TGTGCCAGCAGCCTCGGGACAGGGTATTCACCCCTCCACTTT. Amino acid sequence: CASSLGTGYSPLHF. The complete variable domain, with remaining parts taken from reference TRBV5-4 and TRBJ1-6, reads ETGVTQSPTHLIKTRGQQVTLRCSSQSGHNTVSWYQQALGQGPQFIFQYYREEENGRGNFPPRFSGLQFPNYSSELNVNALELDDSALYLCASSLGTGYSPLHFGNGTRLTVT.

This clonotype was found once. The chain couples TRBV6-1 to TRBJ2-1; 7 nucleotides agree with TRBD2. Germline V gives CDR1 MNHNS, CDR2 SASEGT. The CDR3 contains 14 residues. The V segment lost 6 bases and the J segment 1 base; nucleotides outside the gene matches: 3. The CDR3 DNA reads TGTGCCAGCAGAACTAGCGTGTCCTACAATGAGCAGTTCTTC. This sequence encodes CASRTSVSYNEQFF.

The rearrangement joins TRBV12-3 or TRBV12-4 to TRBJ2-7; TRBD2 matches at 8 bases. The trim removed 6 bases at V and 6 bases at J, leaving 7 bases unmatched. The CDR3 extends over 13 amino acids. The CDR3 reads CASSAGGGREQYV. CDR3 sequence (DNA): TGTGCCAGCAGCGCCGGGGGGGGACGCGAGCAGTACGTC.

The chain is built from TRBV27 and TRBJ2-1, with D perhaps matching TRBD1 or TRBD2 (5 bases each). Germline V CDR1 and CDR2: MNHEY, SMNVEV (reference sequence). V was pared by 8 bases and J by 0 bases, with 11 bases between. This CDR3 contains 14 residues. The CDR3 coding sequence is TGTGCCAGCGGGGGTTCGAGCTCCTACAATGAGCAGTTCTTC. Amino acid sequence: CASGGSSSYNEQFF.

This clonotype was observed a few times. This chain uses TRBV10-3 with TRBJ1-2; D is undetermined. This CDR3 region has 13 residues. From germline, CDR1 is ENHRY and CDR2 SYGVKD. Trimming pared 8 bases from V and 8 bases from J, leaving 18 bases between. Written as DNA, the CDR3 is TGTGCCATCCCCAGGACGACGGATAAGGGCTACACCTTC. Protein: CAIPRTTDKGYTF.